This T cell receptor (beta chain) was sequenced for a study of cytomegalovirus exposure and HLA in healthy donors. Study-level points and caveats: Cytomegalovirus status, reportedly, was diagnosed with high specificity and sensitivity by the classifier. Cytomegalovirus-associated status was assigned to about 180 TCR beta chains.

Germline lookup yields CDR1 MDHEN and CDR2 SYDVKM. There are 16 residues in the CDR3. After removal of 7 bases from V and 4 bases from J, the junction contained 9 bases not matched to a gene. The donors were part of the roughly 130-subject validation cohort, which stood apart from the roughly 700-subject first cohort. Details on this clone: Its antigen is not known.

Method: immunoSEQ multiplex PCR; TCRdb's copy keeps in-frame clones and lacks some. The table lists more than 110,000 clones, 80% to 90% of them singletons. The sequence was obtained from a woman aged 18-30 years in good health and CMV-seropositive. Input material: PBMCs. The V call is TRBV28, the J call TRBJ2-1, with 11 nucleotides matching TRBD2. The CDR3 protein is CASTTRLAGYYNEQFF. The CDR3 region has the DNA TGTGCCAGCACAACAAGACTAGCGGGATATTACAATGAGCAGTTCTTC.